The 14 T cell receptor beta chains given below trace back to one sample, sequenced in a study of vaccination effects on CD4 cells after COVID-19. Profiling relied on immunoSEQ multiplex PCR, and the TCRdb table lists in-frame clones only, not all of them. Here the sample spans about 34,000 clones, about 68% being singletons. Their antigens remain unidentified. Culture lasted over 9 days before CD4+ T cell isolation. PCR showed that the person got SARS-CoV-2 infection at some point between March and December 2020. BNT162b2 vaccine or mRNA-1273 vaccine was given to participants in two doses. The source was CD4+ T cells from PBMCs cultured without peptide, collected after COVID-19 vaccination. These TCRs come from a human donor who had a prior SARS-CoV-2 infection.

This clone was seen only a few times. This CDR3 reads CASSEAGWAQYF. The CDR3 region has the DNA TGTGCCAGCAGTGAAGCGGGATGGGCGCAGTATTTT. The chain has TRBV2 and TRBJ2-3; D is unclear. Per germline, CDR1 SNHLY and CDR2 FYNNEI. V was trimmed by 0 bases and J by 10 bases, leaving 8 bases between them. The CDR3 loop spans 12 amino acids.

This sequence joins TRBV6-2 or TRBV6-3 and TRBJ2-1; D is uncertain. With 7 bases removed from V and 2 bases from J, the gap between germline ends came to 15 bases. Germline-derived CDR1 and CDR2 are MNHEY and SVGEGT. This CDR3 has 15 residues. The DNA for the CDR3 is TGTGCCAGCACCCCACTGGGCCTTACCTACAATGAGCAGTTCTTC. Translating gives CASTPLGLTYNEQFF.

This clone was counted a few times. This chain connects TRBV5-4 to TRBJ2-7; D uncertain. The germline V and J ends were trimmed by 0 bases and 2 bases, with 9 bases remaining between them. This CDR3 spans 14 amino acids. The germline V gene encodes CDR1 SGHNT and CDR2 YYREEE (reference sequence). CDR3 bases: TGTGCCAGCAGCTTGGCCGGCCGGGCCTACGAGCAGTACTTC. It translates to CASSLAGRAYEQYF.

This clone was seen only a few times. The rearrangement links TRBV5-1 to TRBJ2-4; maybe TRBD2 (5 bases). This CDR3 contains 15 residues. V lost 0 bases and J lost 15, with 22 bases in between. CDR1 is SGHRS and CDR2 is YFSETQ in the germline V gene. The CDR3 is CASSLVTGYEGSRYF. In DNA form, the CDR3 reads TGCGCCAGCAGCTTGGTGACGGGGTATGAAGGCTCTCGGTACTTC.

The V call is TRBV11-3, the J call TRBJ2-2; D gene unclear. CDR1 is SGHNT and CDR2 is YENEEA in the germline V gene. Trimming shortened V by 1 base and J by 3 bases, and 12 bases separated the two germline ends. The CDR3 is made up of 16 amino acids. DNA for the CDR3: TGTGCCAGCAGCTTAGTAGGGTGGTGGGACACCGGGGAGCTGTTTTTT. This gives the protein CASSLVGWWDTGELFF.

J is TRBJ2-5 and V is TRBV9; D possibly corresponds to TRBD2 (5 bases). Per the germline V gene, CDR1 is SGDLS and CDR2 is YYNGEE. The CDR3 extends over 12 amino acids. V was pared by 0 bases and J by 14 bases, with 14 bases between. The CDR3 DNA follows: TGTGCCAGCAGCGTAGGACGAGGGCCCCTATACTTC. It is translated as CASSVGRGPLYF.

CDR3 coding DNA: TGTGCCAGTAGTCCGCTAATTGATTCACCCCTCCACTTT. Amino acids: CASSPLIDSPLHF. V usage is TRBV19 and J usage is TRBJ1-6; D is uncertain. The CDR3 is 13 amino acids. V lost 5 bases and J 8 bases, leaving 10 bases between the germline ends. In germline, CDR1 is LNHDA, CDR2 SQIVND (reference sequence).

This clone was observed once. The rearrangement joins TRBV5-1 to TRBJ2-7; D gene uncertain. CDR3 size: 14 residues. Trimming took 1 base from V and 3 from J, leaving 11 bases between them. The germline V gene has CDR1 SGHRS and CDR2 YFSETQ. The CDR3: CASSLLGFDYEQYF. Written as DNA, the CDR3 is TGCGCCAGCAGCTTGCTGGGCTTCGACTACGAGCAGTACTTC.

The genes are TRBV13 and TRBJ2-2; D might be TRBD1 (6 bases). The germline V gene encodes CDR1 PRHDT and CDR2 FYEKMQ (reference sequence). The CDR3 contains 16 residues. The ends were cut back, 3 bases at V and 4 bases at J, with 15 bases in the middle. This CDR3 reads CASSFLPDRRTGELFF. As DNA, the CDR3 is TGTGCCAGCAGCTTTCTTCCAGACAGGCGCACCGGGGAGCTGTTTTTT.

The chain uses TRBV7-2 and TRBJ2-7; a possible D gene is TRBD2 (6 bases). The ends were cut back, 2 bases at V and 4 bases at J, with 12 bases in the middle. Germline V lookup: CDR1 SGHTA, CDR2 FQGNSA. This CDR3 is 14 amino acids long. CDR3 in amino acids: CASSLSTGVYEQYF. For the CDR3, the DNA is TGTGCCAGCAGCTTATCAACGGGGGTGTACGAGCAGTACTTC. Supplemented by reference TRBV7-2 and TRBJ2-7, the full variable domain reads GAGVSQSPSNKVTEKGKDVELRCDPISGHTALYWYRQSLGQGLEFLIYFQGNSAPDKSGLPSDRFSAERTGGSVSTLTIQRTQQEDSAVYLCASSLSTGVYEQYFGPGTRLTVT.

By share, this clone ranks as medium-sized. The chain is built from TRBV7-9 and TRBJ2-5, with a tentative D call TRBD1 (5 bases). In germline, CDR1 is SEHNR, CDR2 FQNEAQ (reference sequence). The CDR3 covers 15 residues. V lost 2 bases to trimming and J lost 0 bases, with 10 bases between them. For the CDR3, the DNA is TGTGCCAGCAGCTTACAGGGTGGGGACCAAGAGACCCAGTACTTC. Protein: CASSLQGGDQETQYF.

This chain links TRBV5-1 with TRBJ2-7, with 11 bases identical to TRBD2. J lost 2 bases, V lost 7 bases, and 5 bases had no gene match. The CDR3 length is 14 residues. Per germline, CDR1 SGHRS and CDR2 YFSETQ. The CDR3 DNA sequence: TGCGCCAGCGGACTAGCGGGCGTAACCTACGAGCAGTACTTC. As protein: CASGLAGVTYEQYF. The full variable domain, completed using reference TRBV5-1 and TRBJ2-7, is KAGVTQTPRYLIKTRGQQVTLSCSPISGHRSVSWYQQTPGQGLQFLFEYFSETQRNKGNFPGRFSGRQFSNSRSEMNVSTLELGDSALYLCASGLAGVTYEQYFGPGTRLTVT.

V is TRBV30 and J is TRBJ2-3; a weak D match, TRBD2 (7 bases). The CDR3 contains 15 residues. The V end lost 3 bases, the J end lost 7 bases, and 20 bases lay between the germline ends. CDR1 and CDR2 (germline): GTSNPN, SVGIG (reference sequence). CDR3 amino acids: CAWREEGGEGHTQYF. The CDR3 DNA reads TGTGCCTGGAGAGAGGAAGGGGGGGAGGGTCATACGCAGTATTTT.

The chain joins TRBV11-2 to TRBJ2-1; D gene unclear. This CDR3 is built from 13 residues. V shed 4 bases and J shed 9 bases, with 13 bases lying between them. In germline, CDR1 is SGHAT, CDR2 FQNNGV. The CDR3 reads CASSSLGRFEQFF. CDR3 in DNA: TGTGCCAGCAGCTCCCTCGGCCGTTTTGAGCAGTTCTTC.